This TCR beta chain was found in a study of shared clonotypes between healthy human individuals. Here immunoSEQ multiplex PCR was the method, and the copy in TCRdb shows in-frame clones only, minus some. Of over 800,000 clones listed, about 91% are singletons. It was CD45RO-negative cells, positively selected for CCR7, that made up naive CD8 cells, with terminally differentiated effector memory CD45RA+ cells excluded. This clone was seen a single time. V lost 1 base, J lost 4 bases, and 3 bases stayed unmatched. This CDR3 is 15 amino acids long. Germline V gene data show CDR1 as MGHRA and CDR2 as YSYEKL.

The chain has TRBV4-1 and TRBJ2-3; TRBD2 matches at 9 bases. The receptor was isolated from a man younger than 45 in good health. Sequences were obtained from naive CD8+ T cells sorted from blood. The CDR3 nucleotides are TGCGCCAGCAGCCAAGGGAGACTAGCGGCAGATACGCAGTATTTT. Its translation: CASSQGRLAADTQYF.